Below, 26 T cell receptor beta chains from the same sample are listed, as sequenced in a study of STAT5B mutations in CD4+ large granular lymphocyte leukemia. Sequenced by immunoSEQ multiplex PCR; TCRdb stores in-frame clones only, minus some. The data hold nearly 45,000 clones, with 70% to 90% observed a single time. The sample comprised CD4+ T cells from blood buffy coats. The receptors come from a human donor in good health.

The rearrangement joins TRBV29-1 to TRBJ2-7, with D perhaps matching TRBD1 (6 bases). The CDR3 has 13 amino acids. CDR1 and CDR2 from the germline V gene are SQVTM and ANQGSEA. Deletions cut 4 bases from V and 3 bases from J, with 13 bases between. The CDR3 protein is CSVAQGPLYEQYF. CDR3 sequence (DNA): TGCAGCGTTGCGCAGGGGCCCCTCTACGAGCAGTACTTC.

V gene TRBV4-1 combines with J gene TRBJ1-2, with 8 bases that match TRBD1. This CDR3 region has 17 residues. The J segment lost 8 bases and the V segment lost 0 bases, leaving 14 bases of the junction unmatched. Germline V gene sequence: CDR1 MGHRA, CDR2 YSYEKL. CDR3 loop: CASSQDVGTGTGGGYTF. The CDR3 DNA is TGCGCCAGCAGCCAAGATGTGGGGACGGGGACAGGCGGGGGCTACACCTTC.

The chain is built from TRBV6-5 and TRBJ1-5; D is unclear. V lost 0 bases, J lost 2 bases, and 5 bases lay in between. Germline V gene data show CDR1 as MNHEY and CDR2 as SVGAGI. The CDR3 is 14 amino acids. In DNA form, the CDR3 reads TGTGCCAGCAGTTACTCGTCGGGCAATCAGCCCCAGCATTTT. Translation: CASSYSSGNQPQHF.

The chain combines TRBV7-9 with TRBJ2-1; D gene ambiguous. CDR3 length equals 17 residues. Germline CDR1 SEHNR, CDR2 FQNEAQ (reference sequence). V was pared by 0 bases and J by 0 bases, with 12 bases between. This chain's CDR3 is CASSLATPPSSYNEQFF. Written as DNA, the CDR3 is TGTGCCAGCAGCTTAGCGACTCCCCCGAGCTCCTACAATGAGCAGTTCTTC.

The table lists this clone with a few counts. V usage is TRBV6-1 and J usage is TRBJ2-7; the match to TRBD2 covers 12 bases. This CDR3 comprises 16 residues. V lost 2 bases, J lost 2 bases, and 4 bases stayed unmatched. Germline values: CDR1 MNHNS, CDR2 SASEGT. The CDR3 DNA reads TGTGCCAGCAGTGAATCGGCTAGCGGGAGGGCCTACGAGCAGTACTTC. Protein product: CASSESASGRAYEQYF.

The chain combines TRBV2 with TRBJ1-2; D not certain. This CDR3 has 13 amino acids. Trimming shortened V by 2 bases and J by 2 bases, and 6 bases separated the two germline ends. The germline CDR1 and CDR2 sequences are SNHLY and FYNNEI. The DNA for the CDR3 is TGTGCCAGCAGTGAATCGGGGAACTATGGCTACACCTTC. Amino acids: CASSESGNYGYTF.

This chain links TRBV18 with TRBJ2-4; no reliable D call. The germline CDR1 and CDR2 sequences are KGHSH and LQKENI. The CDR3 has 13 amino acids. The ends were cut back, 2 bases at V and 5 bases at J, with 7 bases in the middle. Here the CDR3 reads CASSPTQENIQYF. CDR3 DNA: TGTGCCAGCTCACCAACCCAAGAAAACATTCAGTACTTC.

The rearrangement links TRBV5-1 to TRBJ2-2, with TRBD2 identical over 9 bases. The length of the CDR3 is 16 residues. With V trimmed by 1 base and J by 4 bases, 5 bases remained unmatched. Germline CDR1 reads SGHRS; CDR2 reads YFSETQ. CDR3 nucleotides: TGCGCCAGCAGCTTGTCGGGACTAGCCTTCACCGGGGAGCTGTTTTTT. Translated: CASSLSGLAFTGELFF.

The CDR3 DNA is TGTGCCAGCAGTTCCTCATCGGGGGAGCTGTTTTTT. This encodes CASSSSSGELFF. This rearrangement joins TRBV6-5 to TRBJ2-2; no definite D call. This CDR3 comprises 12 residues. In germline, CDR1 is MNHEY, CDR2 SVGAGI. V was cut by 4 bases and J by 8 bases, with 8 bases left in between.

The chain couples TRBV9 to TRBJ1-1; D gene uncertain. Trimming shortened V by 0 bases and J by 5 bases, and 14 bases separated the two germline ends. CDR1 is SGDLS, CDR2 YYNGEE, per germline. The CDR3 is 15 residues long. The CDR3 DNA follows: TGTGCCAGCAGCGTAGAAGAGGGCCTTCGAACTGAAGCTTTCTTT. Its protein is CASSVEEGLRTEAFF.

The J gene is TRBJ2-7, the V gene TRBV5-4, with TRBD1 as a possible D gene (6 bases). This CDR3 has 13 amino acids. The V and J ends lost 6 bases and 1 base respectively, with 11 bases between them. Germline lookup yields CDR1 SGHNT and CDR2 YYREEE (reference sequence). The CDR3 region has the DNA TGTGCCAGCACCCCGGACAGATCCTACGAGCAGTACTTC. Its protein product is CASTPDRSYEQYF. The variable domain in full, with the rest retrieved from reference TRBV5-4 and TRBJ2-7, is ETGVTQSPTHLIKTRGQQVTLRCSSQSGHNTVSWYQQALGQGPQFIFQYYREEENGRGNFPPRFSGLQFPNYSSELNVNALELDDSALYLCASTPDRSYEQYFGPGTRLTVT.

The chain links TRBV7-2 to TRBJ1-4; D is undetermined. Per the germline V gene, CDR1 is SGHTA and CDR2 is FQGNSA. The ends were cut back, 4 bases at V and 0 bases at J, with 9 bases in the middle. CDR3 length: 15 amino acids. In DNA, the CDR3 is TGTGCCAGCAGCTCCGGACGGGCAACTAATGAAAAACTGTTTTTT. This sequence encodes CASSSGRATNEKLFF.

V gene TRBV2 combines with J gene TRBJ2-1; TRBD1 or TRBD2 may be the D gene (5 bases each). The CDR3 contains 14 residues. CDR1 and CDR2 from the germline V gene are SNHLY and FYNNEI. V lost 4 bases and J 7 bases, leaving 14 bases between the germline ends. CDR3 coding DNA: TGTGCCAGCAGTGGAACGGGGCTCAAAAATGAGCAGTTCTTC. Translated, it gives CASSGTGLKNEQFF.

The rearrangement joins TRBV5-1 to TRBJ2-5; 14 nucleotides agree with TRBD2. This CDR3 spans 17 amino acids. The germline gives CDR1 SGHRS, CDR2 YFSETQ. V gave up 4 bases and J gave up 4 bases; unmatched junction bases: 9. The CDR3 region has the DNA TGCGCCAGCAGCCCGGGACTAGCGGGAGATATCGGAGAGACCCAGTACTTC. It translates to CASSPGLAGDIGETQYF.

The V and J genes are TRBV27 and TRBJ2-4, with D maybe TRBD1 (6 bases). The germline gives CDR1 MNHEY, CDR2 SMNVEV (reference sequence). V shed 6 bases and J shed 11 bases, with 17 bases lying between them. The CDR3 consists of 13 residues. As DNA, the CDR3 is TGTGCCAGCAGCCGACGAACAGGGTATCTTCAGTACTTC. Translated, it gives CASSRRTGYLQYF.

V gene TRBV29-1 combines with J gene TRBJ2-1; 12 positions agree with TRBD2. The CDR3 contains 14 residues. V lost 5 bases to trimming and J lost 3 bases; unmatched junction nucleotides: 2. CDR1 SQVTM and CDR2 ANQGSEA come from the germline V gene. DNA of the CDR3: TGCAGCGTTCTGGGACTAGCGGGCTACAATGAGCAGTTCTTC. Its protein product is CSVLGLAGYNEQFF.

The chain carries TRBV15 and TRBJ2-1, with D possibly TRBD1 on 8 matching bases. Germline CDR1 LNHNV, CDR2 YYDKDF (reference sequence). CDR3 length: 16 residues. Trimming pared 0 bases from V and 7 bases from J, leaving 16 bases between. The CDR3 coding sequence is TGTGCCACCAGCAGAGATCTACAGGGGGGGAAGAATGAGCAGTTCTTC. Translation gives CATSRDLQGGKNEQFF.

CDR3 nucleotide sequence: TGTGCCAGCAGCCCCTTGGTCCGACTAGGCGAGCAGTACTTC. It yields the protein CASSPLVRLGEQYF. The rearrangement joins TRBV7-2 to TRBJ2-7, with a weak D call TRBD2 (6 bases). Germline CDR1 and CDR2: SGHTA and FQGNSA. V was cut by 5 bases and J by 6 bases, with 17 bases left in between. This CDR3 contains 14 residues.

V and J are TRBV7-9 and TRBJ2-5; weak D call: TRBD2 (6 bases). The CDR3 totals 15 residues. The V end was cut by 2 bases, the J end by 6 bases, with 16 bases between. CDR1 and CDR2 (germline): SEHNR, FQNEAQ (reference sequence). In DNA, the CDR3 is TGTGCCAGCAGCTTAAGTATGGCGGGAAGCAAGACCCAGTACTTC. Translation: CASSLSMAGSKTQYF. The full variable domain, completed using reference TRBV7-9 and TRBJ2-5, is DTGVSQNPRHKITKRGQNVTFRCDPISEHNRLYWYRQTLGQGPEFLTYFQNEAQLEKSRLLSDRFSAERPKGSFSTLEIQRTEQGDSAMYLCASSLSMAGSKTQYFGPGTRLLVL.

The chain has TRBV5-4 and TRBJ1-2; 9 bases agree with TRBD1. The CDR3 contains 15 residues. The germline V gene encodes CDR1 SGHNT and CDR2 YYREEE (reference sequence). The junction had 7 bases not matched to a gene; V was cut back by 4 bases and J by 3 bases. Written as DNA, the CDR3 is TGTGCCAGCAGCGATCGACAGGGGGTCCACTATGGCTACACCTTC. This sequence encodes CASSDRQGVHYGYTF.

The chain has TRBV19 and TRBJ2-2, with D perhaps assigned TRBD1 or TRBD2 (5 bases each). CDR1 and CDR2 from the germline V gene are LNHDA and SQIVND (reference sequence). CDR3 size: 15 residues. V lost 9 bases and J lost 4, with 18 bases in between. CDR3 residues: CASAPGTALTGELFF. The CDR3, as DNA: TGTGCCAGCGCACCAGGGACGGCCCTCACCGGGGAGCTGTTTTTT.

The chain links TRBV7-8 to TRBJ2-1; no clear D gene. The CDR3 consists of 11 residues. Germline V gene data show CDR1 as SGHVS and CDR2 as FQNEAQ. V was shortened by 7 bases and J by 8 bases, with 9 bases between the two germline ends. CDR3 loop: CASTRRDEQFF. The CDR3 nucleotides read TGTGCCAGCACCCGCCGGGATGAGCAGTTCTTC.

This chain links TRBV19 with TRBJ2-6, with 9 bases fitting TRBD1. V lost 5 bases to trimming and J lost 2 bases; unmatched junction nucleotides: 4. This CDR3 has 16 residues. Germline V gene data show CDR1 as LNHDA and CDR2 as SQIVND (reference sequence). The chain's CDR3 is CASSPGQGTGANVLTF. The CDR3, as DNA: TGTGCCAGTAGTCCCGGACAGGGGACTGGGGCCAACGTCCTGACTTTC.

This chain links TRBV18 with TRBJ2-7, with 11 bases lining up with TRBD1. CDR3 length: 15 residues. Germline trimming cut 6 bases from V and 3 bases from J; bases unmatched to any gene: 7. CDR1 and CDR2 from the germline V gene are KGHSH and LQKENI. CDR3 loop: CASSQPGQGVYEQYF. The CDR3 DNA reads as TGTGCCAGCTCTCAACCGGGACAGGGGGTCTACGAGCAGTACTTC.

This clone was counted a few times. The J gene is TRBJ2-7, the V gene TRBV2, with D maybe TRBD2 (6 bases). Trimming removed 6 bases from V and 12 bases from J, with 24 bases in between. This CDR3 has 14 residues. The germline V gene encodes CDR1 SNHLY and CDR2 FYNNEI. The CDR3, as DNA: TGTGCCAGCAGCGCCACTCGCGGGGACTCACCCCGGTACTTC. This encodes CASSATRGDSPRYF. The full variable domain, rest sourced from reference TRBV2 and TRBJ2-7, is EPEVTQTPSHQVTQMGQEVILRCVPISNHLYFYWYRQILGQKVEFLVSFYNNEISEKSEIFDDQFSVERPDGSNFTLKIRSTKLEDSAMYFCASSATRGDSPRYFGPGTRLTVT.

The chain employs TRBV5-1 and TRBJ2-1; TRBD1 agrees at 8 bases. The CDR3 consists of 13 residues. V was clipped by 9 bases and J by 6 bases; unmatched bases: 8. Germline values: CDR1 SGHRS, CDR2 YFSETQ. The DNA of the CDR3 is TGCGCCACGACAGGGGTCCCCTCCAATGAGCAGTTCTTC. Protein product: CATTGVPSNEQFF.